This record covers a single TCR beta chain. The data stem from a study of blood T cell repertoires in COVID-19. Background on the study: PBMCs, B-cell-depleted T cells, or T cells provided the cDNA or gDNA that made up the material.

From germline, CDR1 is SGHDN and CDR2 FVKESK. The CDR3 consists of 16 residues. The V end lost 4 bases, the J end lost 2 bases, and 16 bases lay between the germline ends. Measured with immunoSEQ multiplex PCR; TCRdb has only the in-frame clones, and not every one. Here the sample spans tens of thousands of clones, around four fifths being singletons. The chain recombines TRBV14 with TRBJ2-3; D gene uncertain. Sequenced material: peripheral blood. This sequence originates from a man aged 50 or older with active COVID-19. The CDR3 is CASSLKIGRYTDTQYF. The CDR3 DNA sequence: TGTGCCAGCAGCCTGAAGATCGGTCGTTACACAGATACGCAGTATTTT.